This TCR beta chain was documented in a study of blood T cell repertoires in COVID-19. Overall study context: The United States, Italy and Spain provided the acute and convalescent COVID-19 samples.

A single count supports this clone. In germline, CDR1 is LNHNV, CDR2 YYDKDF (reference sequence). V lost 5 bases and J lost 5; bases outside the gene matches: 8. The CDR3 spans 15 residues. In the original analysis: Reference gene primer amplification in the assay estimated nucleated cell counts. TCRdb's copy holds only in-frame clones and misses some; the assay was immunoSEQ multiplex PCR. That table supplies the V and J calls and clone size; D and trimming were determined from the DNA. The repertoire includes 64,000 or so clones, about 81% of them detected once, and roughly an eighth sits in the top ten.

The TCR originated in a human donor in a cohort sampled during active COVID-19. The sequencing sample was made of peripheral blood. The rearrangement links TRBV15 to TRBJ2-3, with 9 nucleotides matching TRBD1. The CDR3 loop reads CATSWRDRELDTQYF. The DNA for the CDR3 is TGTGCCACCAGCTGGCGGGACAGGGAATTAGATACGCAGTATTTT.